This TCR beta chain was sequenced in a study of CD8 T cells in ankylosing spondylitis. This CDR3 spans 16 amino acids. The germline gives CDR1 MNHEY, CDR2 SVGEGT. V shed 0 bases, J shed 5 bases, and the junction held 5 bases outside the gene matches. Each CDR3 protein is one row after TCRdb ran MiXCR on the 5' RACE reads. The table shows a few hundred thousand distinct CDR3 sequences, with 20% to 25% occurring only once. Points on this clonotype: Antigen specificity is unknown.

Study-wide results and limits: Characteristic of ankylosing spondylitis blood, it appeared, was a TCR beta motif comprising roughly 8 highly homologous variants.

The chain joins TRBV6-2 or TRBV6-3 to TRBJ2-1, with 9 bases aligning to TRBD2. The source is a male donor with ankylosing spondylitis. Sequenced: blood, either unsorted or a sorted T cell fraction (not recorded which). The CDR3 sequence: CASSYSLAGGNNEQFF. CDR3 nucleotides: TGTGCCAGCAGTTACTCTTTGGCGGGAGGGAACAATGAGCAGTTCTTC.